This T cell receptor (beta chain) was observed in a study of vaccination and CD4 T cells after COVID-19. Overall study: Blood was drawn a median around 73 days post second dose, range 14 to 241. Each control was exposed to a CEFX pool, an HIV-1 Nef pool, or no peptide at all.

Indicated treatment: approximately 10-day PBMC culture with coronavirus spike peptide pools or control peptides (ViraFEST assay). CD4+ T cells that came from the unexposed donor were collected before the COVID-19 pandemic (2011-2018). Days 3 and 7 were when half the medium was replaced with fresh IL-2 medium. Where cells permitted, unexposed-donor CD4+ T cells were probed with SARS-CoV-2 S/N and four cold-coronavirus spikes. The assay that was used to sequence DNA from cultured CD4+ T cells was the Oncomine TCR Beta short-read assay. Cultures of CD4+ T cells served as the source for extracting genomic DNA. MiXCR was run by TCRdb on the PCR reads, yielding one entry per CDR3 protein. This table holds about 9,700 distinct CDR3 sequences, 30% to 35% found once. On this clonotype: What it binds is not known.

Trimming removed 3 bases at V and 1 base at J, with 13 bases between. This CDR3 comprises 15 residues. The V gene's germline CDR1 is DFQATT and CDR2 SNEGSKA (reference sequence). Sequencing input: CD4+ T cells from blood, cultured in vitro. This chain connects TRBV20-1 to TRBJ1-5, with a possible D match to TRBD1 (6 bases). The clonotype comes from a human donor in good health. The CDR3 DNA follows: TGCAGTGCTAGGCAGGGGTCCGTAAGCAATCAGCCCCAGCATTTT. This codes for CSARQGSVSNQPQHF.